This TCR beta chain was sequenced for a study (dated by TCRdb to the mid-2010s). V has 5 bases trimmed and J has 5 bases trimmed; junction bases matching no gene number 8. Reading the germline V gene (reference sequence) gives CDR1 DFQATT and CDR2 SNEGSKA. CDR3 length: 14 amino acids, cysteine to phenylalanine. The sequence is cut down to CDR3 DNA, 42 bases in frame from base 1. A note on this clonotype: Its antigen remains undetermined. Qualities for individual bases were not recorded, and no much larger clone is one base off.

The receptor library was made with RT-PCR. The instrument was an Illumina MiSeq. Using fastp at Q25 and MiXCR, TCRdb reprocessed the public reads and kept productive beta chains. Each record represents a unique CDR3 protein, reported with the most common genes and DNA among its rows. Within this sample are hundreds of thousands of distinct CDR3 sequences, with approximately 15% of them counted one time only. The leading ten clones occupy 3% to 4.5% of the sample. The TCR originated in a female donor in good health, serving as a healthy control. The sample was memory CD4+ T cells from blood. The chain is assembled from TRBV20-1 and TRBJ2-5; TRBD2 matches 10 bases in the middle. CDR3 protein: CSAHRSGRPETQYF. The DNA reads TGCAGTGCTCACCGTAGCGGGAGGCCGGAGACCCAGTACTTC.